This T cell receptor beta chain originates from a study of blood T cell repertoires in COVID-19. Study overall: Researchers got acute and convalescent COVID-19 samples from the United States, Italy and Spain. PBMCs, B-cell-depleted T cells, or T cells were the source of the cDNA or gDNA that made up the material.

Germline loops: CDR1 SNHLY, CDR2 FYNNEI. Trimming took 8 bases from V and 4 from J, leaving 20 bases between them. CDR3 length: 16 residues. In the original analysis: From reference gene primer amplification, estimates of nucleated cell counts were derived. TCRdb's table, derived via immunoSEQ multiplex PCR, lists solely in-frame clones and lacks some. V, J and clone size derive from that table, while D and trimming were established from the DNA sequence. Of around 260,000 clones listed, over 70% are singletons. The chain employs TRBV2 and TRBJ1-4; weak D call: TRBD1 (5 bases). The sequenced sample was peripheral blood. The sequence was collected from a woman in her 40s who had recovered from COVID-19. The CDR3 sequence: CASAEGLTGLNEKLFF. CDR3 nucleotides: TGTGCCAGCGCCGAAGGCCTAACAGGCCTTAATGAAAAACTGTTTTTT.